The T cell receptor (beta chain) under discussion was sequenced for a study of T cells in Graves' hyperthyroidism and ophthalmopathy. Study-level results: Blood shared most expanded thyroid clonotypes above 0.001. A model using 13 V-J features told ophthalmopathy apart from stable hyperthyroidism.

Graves' hyperthyroidism without ophthalmopathy progression within 18 months was termed stable. The PBMCs were sourced from fresh peripheral blood (approximately 9 ml). Amplification yielded TCR beta CDR3 regions, with RNA transcripts as the source. In the first-round RT-PCR of the TCR CDR3, the HTBI primer set was used. TCRdb re-derived calls from the multiplex PCR reads in MiXCR, one entry per CDR3 protein. This sample has about 400,000 distinct CDR3 sequences; about 16% occur once, and the top ten carry approximately 32%. As for this clonotype: The target antigen is unknown.

The V and J ends lost 2 bases and 4 bases respectively, with 8 bases between them. Germline V gene lookup returns CDR1 LGHNA and CDR2 YNFKEQ. This CDR3 is built from 13 residues. The rearrangement uses TRBV4-2 and TRBJ2-5; D may be TRBD2 (5 bases). Material for sequencing was blood. The sequence was obtained from a woman aged 25 to 39 with Graves' hyperthyroidism. The CDR3 sequence is CASSQRSGETQYF. DNA for the CDR3: TGTGCCAGCAGCCAAAGGAGCGGAGAGACCCAGTACTTC.